These 3 T cell receptor beta chains came from one sample sequenced in a study of blood T cell repertoires in COVID-19. The data were produced by immunoSEQ multiplex PCR, yet TCRdb's version contains in-frame clones alone and is incomplete. The table has hundreds of thousands of clones, around 87% seen once. Sequenced sample: peripheral blood. The receptors stem from a woman between 40 and 50 years old with COVID-19, enrolled during active disease.

The rearrangement joins TRBV28 to TRBJ1-1; no definite D call. The CDR3 is made up of 15 amino acids. V was clipped by 3 bases and J by 6 bases, with 17 bases between them. In germline, CDR1 is MDHEN, CDR2 SYDVKM. The CDR3 sequence is CASSFPPGRPPEAFF. DNA of the CDR3: TGTGCCAGCAGTTTCCCCCCGGGGAGGCCCCCTGAAGCTTTCTTT.

The chain couples TRBV7-2 to TRBJ1-1; perhaps TRBD1 as D (6 bases). This CDR3 spans 15 amino acids. With 4 bases removed from V and 5 bases from J, the gap between germline ends came to 17 bases. Germline V gives CDR1 SGHTA, CDR2 FQGNSA. The CDR3: CASSSILDSRTEAFF. The CDR3 region has the DNA TGTGCCAGCAGCTCCATCCTGGACAGTAGAACTGAAGCTTTCTTT.

With respect to this clone: An end of the junction differs from the germline gene, which may be a read error. The chain links TRBV3-1 (or the pseudogene TRBV3-2) to TRBJ2-7; 11 nucleotides line up with TRBD1. The CDR3 runs to 16 residues. Per the germline V gene, CDR1 is LGHDT and CDR2 is YNNKEL (reference sequence). CDR3 sequence reads: CASSPDGYRDRGIGNF. CDR3 bases: TGTGCCAGCAGCCCCGACGGCTACCGGGACAGGGGGATTGGAAACTTC.